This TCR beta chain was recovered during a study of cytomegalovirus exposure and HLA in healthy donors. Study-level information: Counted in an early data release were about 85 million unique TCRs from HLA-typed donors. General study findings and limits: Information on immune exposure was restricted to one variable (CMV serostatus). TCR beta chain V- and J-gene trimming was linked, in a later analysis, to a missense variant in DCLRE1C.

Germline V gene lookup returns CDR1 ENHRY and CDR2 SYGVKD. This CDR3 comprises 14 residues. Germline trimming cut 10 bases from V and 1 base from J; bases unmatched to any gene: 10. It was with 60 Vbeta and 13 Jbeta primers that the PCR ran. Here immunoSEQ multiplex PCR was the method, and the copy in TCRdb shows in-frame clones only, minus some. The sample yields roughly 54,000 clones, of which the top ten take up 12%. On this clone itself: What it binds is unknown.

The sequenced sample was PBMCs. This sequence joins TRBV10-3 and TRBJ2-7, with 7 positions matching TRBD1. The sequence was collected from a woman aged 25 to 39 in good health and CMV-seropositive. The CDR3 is CATSGTAISYEQYF. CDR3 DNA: TGTGCCACCTCCGGGACAGCAATATCCTACGAGCAGTACTTC.